Below, 23 T cell receptor beta chains from the same sample are listed, as sequenced in a study of T-cell memory formation after mild COVID-19. TCRdb re-analysed the 5' RACE reads in MiXCR, keeping a single row per CDR3 protein. Found here are 40,000 to 60,000 distinct CDR3 sequences, 5.5% to 7.5% of them singletons; the top ten hold approximately 1.5%. The sample consisted of PBMCs or a T cell subset sorted from them (not recorded which). These receptors were taken from a man between 18 and 35 years old who had mild COVID-19 (a few samples of this study predate the infection). Cell type and time point are not known.

In this sample, this clonotype turned up many times. The chain couples TRBV20-1 to TRBJ2-7, with D perhaps matching TRBD2 (6 bases). Deletions cut 3 bases from V and 5 bases from J, with 14 bases between. CDR3 length equals 13 residues. Germline-derived CDR1 and CDR2 are DFQATT and SNEGSKA (reference sequence). The CDR3 DNA sequence: TGCAGTGCTAGGGGGGTGCGGGACCACGAGCAGTACTTC. Residues: CSARGVRDHEQYF.

A few counts support this clonotype. The chain links TRBV25-1 to TRBJ2-7, with 8 bases matching TRBD1. The CDR3 covers 14 residues. V shed 2 bases and J 5 bases; nucleotides not matched to a gene: 5. CDR1 MGHDK and CDR2 SYGVNS come from the germline V gene. CDR3 nucleotide sequence: TGTGCCAGCAGTGAACGTGGACAGGGCCACGAGCAGTACTTC. It translates to CASSERGQGHEQYF.

The rearrangement links TRBV27 to TRBJ1-2; D may be TRBD1 (5 bases). This CDR3 has 13 amino acids. Germline loops: CDR1 MNHEY, CDR2 SMNVEV (reference sequence). The V gene lost 10 bases and the J gene lost 1 base, with 13 bases spanning the gap. In DNA, the CDR3 is TGTGCCACCCAGGGTTGGGGTAACTATGGCTACACCTTC. It is translated as CATQGWGNYGYTF.

The chain employs TRBV6-2 or TRBV6-3 and TRBJ2-1; 7 positions match TRBD1. Looked up from germline, CDR1 is MNHEY and CDR2 is SVGEGT. The CDR3 is 16 amino acids. V lost 2 bases, J lost 7 bases, and 11 bases stayed unmatched. CDR3 region: CASSYRPGGGRNEQFF. CDR3 DNA sequence: TGTGCCAGCAGTTACCGCCCAGGGGGTGGTAGGAATGAGCAGTTCTTC.

This clonotype is medium-sized by share. The J gene is TRBJ2-7, the V gene TRBV7-2, with 9 bases identical to TRBD2. V shed 5 bases, J shed 0 bases, and the junction held 2 bases outside the gene matches. The CDR3 is 14 residues long. Germline CDR1 and CDR2: SGHTA and FQGNSA. The CDR3 DNA reads as TGTGCCAGCAGCCAACTAGCGGGCTCCTACGAGCAGTACTTC. Encoded protein: CASSQLAGSYEQYF.

V gene TRBV7-2 combines with J gene TRBJ1-4; 8 bases match TRBD1. V shed 6 bases, J shed 7 bases, and the junction held 10 bases outside the gene matches. This CDR3 comprises 15 residues. CDR1 is SGHTA, CDR2 FQGNSA, per germline. The CDR3 sequence is CASSRQGPISEKLFF. In nucleotides, the CDR3 is TGTGCCAGCAGTCGACAGGGGCCGATAAGTGAAAAACTGTTTTTT. Full variable domain (remainder filled in from reference TRBV7-2 and TRBJ1-4): GAGVSQSPSNKVTEKGKDVELRCDPISGHTALYWYRQSLGQGLEFLIYFQGNSAPDKSGLPSDRFSAERTGGSVSTLTIQRTQQEDSAVYLCASSRQGPISEKLFFGSGTQLSVL.

This clonotype was detected ten times or more. This chain joins TRBV4-2 and TRBJ1-4; D not resolved. Trimming took 2 bases from V and 8 from J, leaving 6 bases between them. This CDR3 comprises 12 residues. The germline V gene encodes CDR1 LGHNA and CDR2 YNFKEQ. The CDR3 region is CASSQNTEKLFF. CDR3 in DNA: TGTGCCAGCAGCCAAAACACGGAAAAACTGTTTTTT.

This chain connects TRBV20-1 to TRBJ1-1; possible D gene TRBD1, 6 bases. The CDR3 runs 17 residues. Trimming removed 1 base from V and 4 bases from J, with 22 bases in between. Per germline, CDR1 DFQATT and CDR2 SNEGSKA (reference sequence). As DNA, the CDR3 is TGCAGTGCTAGAGCGGGGTTCGCTTCAGGGGTGAGCACTGAAGCTTTCTTT. Amino acids: CSARAGFASGVSTEAFF.

This rearrangement joins TRBV4-2 to TRBJ2-1, with D hard to call. Germline lookup yields CDR1 LGHNA and CDR2 YNFKEQ. The CDR3 contains 13 residues. The V gene lost 4 bases and the J gene lost 12 bases, with 16 bases spanning the gap. Here the CDR3 DNA reads TGTGCCAGCAGCCCCCACCCTGCTCCTGGGCAGTTCTTC. It encodes CASSPHPAPGQFF.

The table lists this clonotype with a few counts. The chain uses TRBV5-5 and TRBJ1-2; D ambiguous. V gave up 1 base and J gave up 4 bases, with 20 bases separating them. This CDR3 region has 17 residues. CDR1 and CDR2 from the germline V gene are SGHKS and YYEKEE (reference sequence). CDR3 in amino acids: CASSLSQRIGGAYGYTF. The CDR3 DNA is TGTGCCAGCAGCTTGAGTCAGAGGATCGGCGGAGCCTATGGCTACACCTTC.

This clonotype was detected ten times or more. The J gene is TRBJ1-1, the V gene TRBV7-2, with D possibly TRBD1 on 6 matching bases. Germline CDR1 reads SGHTA; CDR2 reads FQGNSA. Trimming removed 1 base from V and 11 bases from J, with 17 bases in between. The CDR3 is 14 amino acids. CDR3 coding DNA: TGTGCCAGCAGCTTAGGGGGGACATCGGGTGGGGCTTTCTTT. This gives the protein CASSLGGTSGGAFF.

This chain joins TRBV4-3 and TRBJ2-1; D is uncertain. Germline assignment: CDR1 LGHNA and CDR2 YSLEER. V was trimmed by 1 base and J by 4 bases, leaving 5 bases between them. The length of the CDR3 is 13 residues. CDR3 DNA: TGCGCCAGCAGCCAAGGTATTTACAATGAGCAGTTCTTC. It is translated as CASSQGIYNEQFF.

This clonotype appeared a few times. The chain combines TRBV7-2 with TRBJ2-2, with a weak D call TRBD1 (7 bases). V lost 5 bases and J 4 bases, leaving 14 bases between the germline ends. The CDR3 sequence is 15 residues long. Per the germline V gene, CDR1 is SGHTA and CDR2 is FQGNSA. The CDR3 nucleotides read TGTGCCAGCAGCGTGACAGGGAGGCTCACCGGGGAGCTGTTTTTT. This codes for CASSVTGRLTGELFF.

Sample share makes this clonotype medium-sized (0.01 to 0.1%). The chain uses TRBV7-2 and TRBJ2-6; D gene ambiguous. The germline V and J ends were trimmed by 2 bases and 0 bases, with 8 bases remaining between them. The germline gives CDR1 SGHTA, CDR2 FQGNSA. CDR3 size: 16 residues. In nucleotides, the CDR3 is TGTGCCAGCAGCTTACAATACAGCTCTGGGGCCAACGTCCTGACTTTC. It specifies CASSLQYSSGANVLTF.

In this sample, this clonotype turned up many times. The chain links TRBV18 to TRBJ2-7, with D possibly being TRBD2 (5 bases). The CDR3 has 13 residues. Germline V gene lookup returns CDR1 KGHSH and CDR2 LQKENI. Trimming took 6 bases from V and 2 from J, leaving 11 bases between them. The CDR3 here is CASSGELAYEQYV. DNA of the CDR3: TGTGCCAGCTCCGGGGAATTGGCCTACGAGCAGTACGTC.

This clonotype was counted a few times. This chain connects TRBV4-2 to TRBJ2-7, with TRBD1 matching over 8 bases. Germline loops: CDR1 LGHNA, CDR2 YNFKEQ. V lost 3 bases to trimming and J lost 3 bases; unmatched junction nucleotides: 1. This CDR3 has 13 residues. Written as DNA, the CDR3 is TGTGCCAGCAGCCATGGACAGGGCTACGAGCAGTACTTC. It codes for CASSHGQGYEQYF.

This clonotype was seen more than once but under ten times. J is TRBJ1-2 and V is TRBV11-2; D is unresolved. The V and J ends lost 5 bases and 4 bases respectively, with 17 bases between them. The germline V gene encodes CDR1 SGHAT and CDR2 FQNNGV. The CDR3 totals 15 residues. Written as DNA, the CDR3 is TGTGCCAGCAGCCCCGGGATGGAGGAAACCTATGGCTACACCTTC. Translation gives CASSPGMEETYGYTF.

This clonotype was counted many times. The chain uses TRBV29-1 and TRBJ2-2; a possible D gene is TRBD2 (6 bases). CDR1 and CDR2 from the germline V gene are SQVTM and ANQGSEA. V shed 3 bases and J shed 1 base, with 9 bases lying between them. CDR3 length: 14 amino acids. The CDR3 DNA is TGCAGCGTTGAGTCGGGGGTGAACACCGGGGAGCTGTTTTTT. Encoded protein: CSVESGVNTGELFF.

This rearrangement joins TRBV10-3 to TRBJ2-3; a possible D gene is TRBD1 (5 bases). CDR3 length: 14 residues. V shed 5 bases and J shed 0 bases, with 9 bases lying between them. CDR1 and CDR2 from the germline V gene are ENHRY and SYGVKD. DNA for the CDR3: TGTGCCATCAGTAGGGGTTCTAGCACAGATACGCAGTATTTT. It translates to CAISRGSSTDTQYF.

In regard to this clonotype: This may be a read error, as it is one base from a much larger clone. V is TRBV20-1 and J is TRBJ2-3; no firm D call. The germline gives CDR1 DFQATT, CDR2 SNEGSKA (reference sequence). V dropped 1 base and J dropped 5 bases, with 7 bases sitting between them. There are 12 residues in the CDR3. CDR3 protein: CSARGAQDTQYF. The CDR3 region has the DNA TGCAGTGCTAGAGGGGCCCAAGATACGCAGTATTTT.

This clonotype was counted only a few times. This chain connects TRBV6-5 to TRBJ2-5; D is possibly TRBD2 (7 bases). Trimming took 0 bases from V and 5 from J, leaving 16 bases between them. The germline gives CDR1 MNHEY, CDR2 SVGAGI. The CDR3 extends over 16 amino acids. The CDR3 DNA is TGTGCCAGCAGTTACTCGATTGGGGGGGGCCCGGAGACCCAGTACTTC. Translating it yields CASSYSIGGGPETQYF.

The V gene is TRBV5-5, the J gene TRBJ1-2, with 8 positions matching TRBD1. The germline CDR1 and CDR2 sequences are SGHKS and YYEKEE (reference sequence). The CDR3 length is 15 residues. With 4 bases clipped from V and 0 bases from J, the junction kept 5 bases outside the gene matches. CDR3 nucleotide sequence: TGTGCCAGCAGCCCTACAGGGGGTGCTAACTATGGCTACACCTTC. It encodes CASSPTGGANYGYTF.

There are a few counts of this clonotype. The rearrangement uses TRBV4-3 and TRBJ2-3, with D unclear. The V gene lost 4 bases and the J gene lost 2 bases, with 10 bases spanning the gap. Germline V gene lookup returns CDR1 LGHNA and CDR2 YSLEER. The CDR3 has 14 amino acids. As DNA, the CDR3 is TGCGCCAGCAGCCCGTCACCGTACACAGATACGCAGTATTTT. Its protein is CASSPSPYTDTQYF.